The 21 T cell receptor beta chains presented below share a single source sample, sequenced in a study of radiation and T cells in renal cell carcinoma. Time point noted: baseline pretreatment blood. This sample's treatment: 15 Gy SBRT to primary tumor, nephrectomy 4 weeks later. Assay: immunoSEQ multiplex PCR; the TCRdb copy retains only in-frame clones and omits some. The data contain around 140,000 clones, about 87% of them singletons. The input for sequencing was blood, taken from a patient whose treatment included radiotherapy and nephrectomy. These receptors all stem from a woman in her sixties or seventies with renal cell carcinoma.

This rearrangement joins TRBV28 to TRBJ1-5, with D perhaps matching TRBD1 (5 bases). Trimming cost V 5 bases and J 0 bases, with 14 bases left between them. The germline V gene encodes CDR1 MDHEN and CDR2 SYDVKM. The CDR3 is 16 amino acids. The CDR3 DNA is TGTGCCAGCAGTAGGATCAGGGTAGATAGCAATCAGCCCCAGCATTTT. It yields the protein CASSRIRVDSNQPQHF.

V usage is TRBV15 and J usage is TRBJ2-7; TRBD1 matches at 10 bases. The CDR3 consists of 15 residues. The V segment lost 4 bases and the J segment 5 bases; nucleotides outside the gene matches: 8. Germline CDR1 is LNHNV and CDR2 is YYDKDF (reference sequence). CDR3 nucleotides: TGTGCCACCAGCACTCTAGCCGGGACAGGGGACGAGCAGTACTTC. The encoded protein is CATSTLAGTGDEQYF.

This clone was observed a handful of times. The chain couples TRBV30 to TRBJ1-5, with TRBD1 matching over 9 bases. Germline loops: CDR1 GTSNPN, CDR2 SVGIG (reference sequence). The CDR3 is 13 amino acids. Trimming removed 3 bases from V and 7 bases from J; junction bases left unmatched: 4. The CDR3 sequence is CAWRRDREQPQHF. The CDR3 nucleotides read TGTGCCTGGAGGAGGGACAGGGAACAGCCCCAGCATTTT.

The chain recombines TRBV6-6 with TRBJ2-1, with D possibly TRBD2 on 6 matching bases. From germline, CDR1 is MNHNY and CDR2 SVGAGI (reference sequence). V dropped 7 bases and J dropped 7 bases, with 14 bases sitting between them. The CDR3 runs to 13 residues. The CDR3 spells CASKLLATNEQFF. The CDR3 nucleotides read TGTGCCAGCAAACTCCTAGCGACTAATGAGCAGTTCTTC.

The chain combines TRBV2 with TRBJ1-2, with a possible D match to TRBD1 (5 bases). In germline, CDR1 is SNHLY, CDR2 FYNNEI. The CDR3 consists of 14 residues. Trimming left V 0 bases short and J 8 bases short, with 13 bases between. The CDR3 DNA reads TGTGCCAGCAGTGAAGCGCGACAGCCGGGGGGCTACACCTTC. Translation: CASSEARQPGGYTF.

The CDR3 DNA sequence: TGTGCCAGCAGCACAGGGGGATCAACCTACGAGCAGTACTTC. This translates into CASSTGGSTYEQYF. The rearrangement joins TRBV11-2 to TRBJ2-7; 8 positions agree with TRBD1. The germline gives CDR1 SGHAT, CDR2 FQNNGV. The CDR3 covers 14 residues. The J segment lost 2 bases and the V segment lost 5 bases, leaving 5 bases of the junction unmatched.

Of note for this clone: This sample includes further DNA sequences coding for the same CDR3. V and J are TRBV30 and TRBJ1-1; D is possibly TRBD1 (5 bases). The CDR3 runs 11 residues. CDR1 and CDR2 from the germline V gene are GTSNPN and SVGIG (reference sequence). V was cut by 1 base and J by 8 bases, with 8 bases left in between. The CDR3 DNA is TGTGCCTGGAGTGACCGGGGGGAAGCTTTCTTT. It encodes CAWSDRGEAFF. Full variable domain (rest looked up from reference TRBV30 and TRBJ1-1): SQTIHQWPATLVQPVGSPLSLECTVEGTSNPNLYWYRQAAGRGLQLLFYSVGIGQISSEVPQNLSASRPQDRQFILSSKKLLLSDSGFYLCAWSDRGEAFFGQGTRLTVV.

CDR3 nucleotide sequence: TGTGCCAGCAGCTTAGTCTCGGGGATGAACACTGAAGCTTTCTTT. This sequence encodes CASSLVSGMNTEAFF. The V call is TRBV7-6, the J call TRBJ1-1; D not certain. This CDR3 contains 15 residues. From germline, CDR1 is SGHVS and CDR2 FNYEAQ. The ends were cut back, 1 base at V and 0 bases at J, with 9 bases in the middle. Full variable domain (outside the CDR3, taken from reference TRBV7-6 and TRBJ1-1): GAGVSQSPRYKVTKRGQDVALRCDPISGHVSLYWYRQALGQGPEFLTYFNYEAQQDKSGLPNDRFSAERPEGSISTLTIQRTEQRDSAMYRCASSLVSGMNTEAFFGQGTRLTVV.

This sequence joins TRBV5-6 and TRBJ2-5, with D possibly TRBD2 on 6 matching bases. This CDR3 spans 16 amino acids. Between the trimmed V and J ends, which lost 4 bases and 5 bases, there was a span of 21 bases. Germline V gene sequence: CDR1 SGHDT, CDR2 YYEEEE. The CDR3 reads CASSHERALKEETQYF. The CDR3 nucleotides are TGTGCCAGCAGCCACGAGCGGGCTCTGAAGGAGGAGACCCAGTACTTC.

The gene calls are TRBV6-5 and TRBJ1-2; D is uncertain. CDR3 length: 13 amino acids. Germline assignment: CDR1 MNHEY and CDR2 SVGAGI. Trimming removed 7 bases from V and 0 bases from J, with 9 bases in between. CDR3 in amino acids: CASTTEANYGYTF. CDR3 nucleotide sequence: TGTGCCAGCACCACAGAAGCTAACTATGGCTACACCTTC.

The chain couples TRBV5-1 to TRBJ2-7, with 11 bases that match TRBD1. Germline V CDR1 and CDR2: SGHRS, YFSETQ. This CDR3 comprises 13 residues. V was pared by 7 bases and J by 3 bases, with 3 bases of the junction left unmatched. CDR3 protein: CASGDRGDYEQYF. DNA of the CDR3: TGCGCCAGCGGGGACAGGGGGGACTACGAGCAGTACTTC.

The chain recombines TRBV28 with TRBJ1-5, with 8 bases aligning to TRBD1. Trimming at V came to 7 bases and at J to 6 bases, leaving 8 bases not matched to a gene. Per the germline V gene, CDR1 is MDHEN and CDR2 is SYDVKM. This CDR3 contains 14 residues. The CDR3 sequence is CASIPPGGSQPQHF. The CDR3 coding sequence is TGTGCCAGCATTCCCCCAGGGGGCTCTCAGCCCCAGCATTTT.

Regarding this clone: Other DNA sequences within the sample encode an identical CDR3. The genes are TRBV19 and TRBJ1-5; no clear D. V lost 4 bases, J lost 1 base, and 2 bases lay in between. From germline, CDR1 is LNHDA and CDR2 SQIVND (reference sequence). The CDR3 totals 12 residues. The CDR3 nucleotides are TGTGCCAGTAGTACGAGCAATCAGCCCCAGCATTTT. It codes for CASSTSNQPQHF.

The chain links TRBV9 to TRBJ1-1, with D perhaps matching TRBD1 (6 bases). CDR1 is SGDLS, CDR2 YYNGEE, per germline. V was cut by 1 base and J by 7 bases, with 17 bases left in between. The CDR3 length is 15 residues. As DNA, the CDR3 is TGTGCCAGCAGCGTACAACCTACAGGGTTTGTTGAAGCTTTCTTT. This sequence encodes CASSVQPTGFVEAFF.

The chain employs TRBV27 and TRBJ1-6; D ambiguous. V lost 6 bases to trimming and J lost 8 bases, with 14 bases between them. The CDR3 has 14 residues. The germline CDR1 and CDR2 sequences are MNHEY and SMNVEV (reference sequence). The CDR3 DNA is TGTGCCAGCAGGGTGAGTTCAAAGGATTCACCCCTCCACTTT. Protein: CASRVSSKDSPLHF.

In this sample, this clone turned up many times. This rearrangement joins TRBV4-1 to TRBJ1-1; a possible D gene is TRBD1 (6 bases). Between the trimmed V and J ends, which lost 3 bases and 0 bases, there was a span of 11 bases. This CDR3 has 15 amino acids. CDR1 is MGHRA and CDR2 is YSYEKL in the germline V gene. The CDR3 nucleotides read TGCGCCAGCAGCCACTCTGGGGGCCTGAACACTGAAGCTTTCTTT. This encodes CASSHSGGLNTEAFF.

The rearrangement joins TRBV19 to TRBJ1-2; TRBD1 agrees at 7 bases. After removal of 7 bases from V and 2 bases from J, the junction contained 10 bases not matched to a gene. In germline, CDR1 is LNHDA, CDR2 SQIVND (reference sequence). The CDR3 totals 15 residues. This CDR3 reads CASTALDRLNYGYTF. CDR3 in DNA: TGTGCCAGTACGGCCCTGGACAGGCTGAACTATGGCTACACCTTC.

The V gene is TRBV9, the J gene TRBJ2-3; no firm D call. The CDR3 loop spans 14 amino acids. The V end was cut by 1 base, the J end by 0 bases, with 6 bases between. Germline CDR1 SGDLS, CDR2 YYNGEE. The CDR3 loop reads CASSVRASTDTQYF. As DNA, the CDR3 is TGTGCCAGCAGCGTACGGGCTAGCACAGATACGCAGTATTTT. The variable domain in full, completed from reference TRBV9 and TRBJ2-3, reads DSGVTQTPKHLITATGQRVTLRCSPRSGDLSVYWYQQSLDQGLQFLIQYYNGEERAKGNILERFSAQQFPDLHSELNLSSLELGDSALYFCASSVRASTDTQYFGPGTRLTVL.

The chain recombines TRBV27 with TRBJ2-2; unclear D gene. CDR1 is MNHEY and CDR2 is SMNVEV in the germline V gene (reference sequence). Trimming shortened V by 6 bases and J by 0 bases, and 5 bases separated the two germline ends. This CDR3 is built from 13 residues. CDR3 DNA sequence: TGTGCCAGCAGACGGACGAACACCGGGGAGCTGTTTTTT. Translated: CASRRTNTGELFF.

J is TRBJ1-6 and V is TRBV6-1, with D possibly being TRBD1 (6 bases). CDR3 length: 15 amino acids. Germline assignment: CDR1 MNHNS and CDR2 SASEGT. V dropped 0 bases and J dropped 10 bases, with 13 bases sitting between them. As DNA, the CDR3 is TGTGCCAGCAGTGAAGCGAAGGGGGTAGGGTCACCCCTCCACTTT. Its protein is CASSEAKGVGSPLHF.

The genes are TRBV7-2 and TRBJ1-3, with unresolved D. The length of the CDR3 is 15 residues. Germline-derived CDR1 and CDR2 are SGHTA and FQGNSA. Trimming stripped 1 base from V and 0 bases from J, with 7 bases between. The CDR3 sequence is CASSLGWNSGNTIYF. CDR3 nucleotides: TGTGCCAGCAGCTTAGGATGGAACTCTGGAAACACCATATATTTT.